The sequence of this TCR beta chain was determined in a study of T cell repertoires in cytomegalovirus infection. With 8 bases removed from V and 2 bases from J, the gap between germline ends came to 9 bases. The CDR3 covers 12 residues. The germline V gene has CDR1 MDHEN and CDR2 SYDVKM. With respect to this clonotype: Its target is not known.

General observations from the study: Cumulative frequency of public TCR beta families picked out carriers of CMV plus the relevant HLA. Clonotype analysis showed dominance of the ex vivo response by HLA-C-restricted CMV-specific TCR beta clonotypes.

Each CDR3 protein gets one entry after TCRdb re-called the reads with MiXCR. The data contain roughly 100,000 distinct CDR3 sequences, about 17% of them seen just once; the ten biggest clones take up around 8.5%. The source is a human donor in good health (CMV status not recorded). Some clones in this sample may be carry-over from other donors' samples. The chain carries TRBV28 and TRBJ1-2; D gene ambiguous. Input material: PBMCs. The CDR3 coding sequence is TGTGCCAGCTGCACACCCAACTATGGCTACACCTTC. As protein: CASCTPNYGYTF.